The entry below gives a single T cell receptor (beta chain) sequence along with its context. Profiled with immunoSEQ multiplex PCR; TCRdb holds only in-frame clones, not every one. The sample carries approximately 100,000 clones, 70% to 90% recorded once. This specimen belongs to a study of blood T cell repertoires in COVID-19. V lost 0 bases, J lost 6 bases, and 8 bases stayed unmatched. Germline V CDR1 and CDR2: MNHEY, SVGEGT. This CDR3 comprises 17 residues. The V and J genes are TRBV6-2 or TRBV6-3 and TRBJ2-3; 11 bases fit TRBD2. Sequenced: peripheral blood. This clonotype originated in a human donor in a cohort sampled during active COVID-19. CDR3 DNA: TGTGCCAGCAGTTACTCAGTGCCGAGACTAGCGGGGGATACGCAGTATTTT. Amino acids: CASSYSVPRLAGDTQYF.